This passage covers 22 T cell receptor beta chains from one sample sequenced in a study of T cell clonality in common variable immunodeficiency. General study points: Reportedly, TCR beta sequences from common variable immunodeficiency showed fewer deletions and N-nucleotide insertions.

The assay was immunoSEQ multiplex PCR, and TCRdb's table has in-frame clones only and misses some. This sample carries about 35,000 clones, none of them present only once. No antigen is known for these receptors. The source material was peripheral blood mononuclear cells. Receptors were obtained from a human donor with common variable immunodeficiency.

This clone showed up just a few times. The read ends 3 residues before the CDR3 terminus; that terminus is restored from the germline J gene. This chain uses TRBV14 with TRBJ2-5, with D hard to call. There are 13 residues in the CDR3. Between the trimmed V and J ends, which lost 3 bases and 3 bases, there was a span of 8 bases. CDR1 and CDR2 from the germline V gene are SGHDN and FVKESK. The CDR3 sequence: CASSHYNEETQYF. The covered CDR3 bases are TGTGCCAGCAGCCACTATAACGAAGAGACC.

With respect to this clone: The missing CDR3 end, 3 residues past where the read stops, is filled in from the germline J gene. The V call is TRBV30, the J call TRBJ1-3; perhaps TRBD1 as D (6 bases). Looked up from germline, CDR1 is GTSNPN and CDR2 is SVGIG (reference sequence). The CDR3 has 15 residues. Trimming stripped 1 base from V and 0 bases from J, with 10 bases between. Here the CDR3 reads CAWSATGYSGNTIYF. The sequenced CDR3 bases are TGTGCCTGGAGTGCCACAGGGTACTCTGGAAACACC.

This clone was detected a few times. Read data end 3 residues before the CDR3 end; the end is taken from the germline J gene. This sequence joins TRBV7-8 and TRBJ1-2, with 7 bases identical to TRBD1. The CDR3 has 17 residues. The V gene end was trimmed by 1 base and the J gene end by 2 bases; junction bases not matched to a gene: 10. CDR1 is SGHVS and CDR2 is FQNEAQ in the germline V gene. CDR3 in amino acids: CASSLGGAGGTNYGYTF. Incomplete CDR3 DNA: TGTGCCAGCAGCTTAGGAGGTGCAGGGGGGACCAACTATGGC. Supplemented by reference TRBV7-8 and TRBJ1-2, the full variable domain reads GAGVSQSPRYKVAKRGQDVALRCDPISGHVSLFWYQQALGQGPEFLTYFQNEAQLDKSGLPSDRFFAERPEGSVSTLKIQRTQQEDSAVYLCASSLGGAGGTNYGYTFGSGTRLTVV.

Ten or more counts support this clone. The read finishes 3 residues shy of the CDR3 end, and the germline J gene is used to complete it. V and J are TRBV18 and TRBJ2-1; the D gene is possibly TRBD2 (6 bases). CDR3 size: 16 residues. In germline, CDR1 is KGHSH, CDR2 LQKENI. Deletions cut 2 bases from V and 8 bases from J, with 19 bases between. The CDR3 DNA, read in part, is TGTGCCAGCTCACCAGGATATCAGCTAGCGATCGATGAG. This translates into CASSPGYQLAIDE. In full, the CDR3 is CASSPGYQLAIDEQFF. The whole variable domain, remainder taken from reference TRBV18 and TRBJ2-1, is NAGVMQNPRHLVRRRGQEARLRCSPMKGHSHVYWYRQLPEEGLKFMVYLQKENIIDESGMPKERFSAEFPKEGPSILRIQQVVRGDSAAYFCASSPGYQLAIDEQFFGPGTRLTVL.

There are many counts of this clone. Sequencing ends 3 residues short of the CDR3 end; the germline J gene provides the rest. The chain joins TRBV19 to TRBJ1-1, with 7 bases matching TRBD1. The CDR3 contains 15 residues. The germline V gene has CDR1 LNHDA and CDR2 SQIVND (reference sequence). The V and J ends lost 5 bases and 4 bases, in that order; junction bases with no gene match: 10. CDR3 DNA (partial): TGTGCCAGTAGTTCAGCCACAGGGGTTGGCACTGAA. Protein: CASSSATGVGTE. The full-length CDR3 reads as CASSSATGVGTEAFF. The full variable domain, its missing parts supplied by reference TRBV19 and TRBJ1-1, is DGGITQSPKYLFRKEGQNVTLSCEQNLNHDAMYWYRQDPGQGLRLIYYSQIVNDFQKGDIAEGYSVSREKKESFPLTVTSAQKNPTAFYLCASSSATGVGTEAFFGQGTRLTVV.

Only a few counts were recorded for this clone. Sequencing ends 3 residues short of the CDR3 end; the germline J gene provides the rest. This chain uses TRBV19 with TRBJ2-5, with TRBD2 as a possible D gene (6 bases). The V end was cut by 6 bases, the J end by 1 base, with 18 bases between. From germline, CDR1 is LNHDA and CDR2 SQIVND (reference sequence). This CDR3 has 16 residues. The CDR3 sequence is CASSPGLATVQETQYF. The part of the CDR3 DNA that was read is TGTGCCAGTAGCCCGGGACTGGCCACAGTCCAAGAGACC.

This clone was recorded at least ten times. The DNA ends 3 residues before the CDR3 does, and the rest of the CDR3 is filled in from the germline J gene. The chain has TRBV7-3 and TRBJ2-1; 8 bases line up with TRBD2. V shed 9 bases and J 8 bases; nucleotides not matched to a gene: 12. There are 14 residues in the CDR3. Germline V CDR1 and CDR2: SGHTA, FQGTGA. CDR3 bases read: TGTGCCAGGATCCTAGCGGGTACCGTAGATGAG. Its translation is CARILAGTVDE. The whole CDR3 reads CARILAGTVDEQFF.

The sample holds a few counts of this clone. The CDR3 is cut off 3 residues early in the read; its end comes from the germline J gene. V usage is TRBV2 and J usage is TRBJ2-7; 7 bases match TRBD2. The CDR3 runs 14 residues. Trimming took 6 bases from V and 6 from J; bases not matched to a gene: 11. CDR1 is SNHLY and CDR2 is FYNNEI in the germline V gene. CDR3 DNA (partial): TGTGCCAGCAGATCCCTACGGGGGAGGGCCGAG. This encodes CASRSLRGRAE. The complete CDR3 protein is CASRSLRGRAEQYF.

This clone was detected ten times or more. Read data end 3 residues before the CDR3 end; the end is taken from the germline J gene. The chain couples TRBV20-1 to TRBJ2-7; the match to TRBD1 covers 8 bases. The CDR3 has 15 residues. Germline lookup yields CDR1 DFQATT and CDR2 SNEGSKA (reference sequence). The V gene end was trimmed by 0 bases and the J gene end by 6 bases; junction bases not matched to a gene: 10. The covered CDR3 bases are TGCAGTGCTAGAGAGCCCTCCCGAGACAGGGGCGAG. It specifies CSAREPSRDRGE. The full CDR3 is CSAREPSRDRGEQYF.

This clone was counted only a few times. The read is 3 residues too short to cover the CDR3 end, so that end is filled in from the germline J gene. The V and J genes are TRBV7-9 and TRBJ2-7; 7 bases fit TRBD1. V gave up 1 base and J gave up 5 bases; unmatched junction bases: 5. The CDR3 extends over 14 amino acids. Germline CDR1 SEHNR, CDR2 FQNEAQ (reference sequence). Here the CDR3 reads CASSLGQGSHEQYF. The CDR3 DNA, read in part, is TGTGCCAGCAGCTTAGGACAGGGAAGCCACGAG.

This clone was recorded many times. Sequencing ends 3 residues short of the CDR3 end; the germline J gene provides the rest. The chain couples TRBV18 to TRBJ2-1; 7 bases agree with TRBD1. This CDR3 region has 15 residues. Germline V gene lookup returns CDR1 KGHSH and CDR2 LQKENI. J lost 2 bases, V lost 5 bases, and 6 bases had no gene match. The chain's CDR3 is CASSLPGQTYNEQFF. The covered CDR3 bases are TGTGCCAGCTCATTACCGGGACAGACCTACAATGAG.

Note on this clone: The missing CDR3 end, 3 residues past where the read stops, is filled in from the germline J gene. The V call is TRBV19, the J call TRBJ1-1; 7 bases agree with TRBD1. CDR1 is LNHDA and CDR2 is SQIVND in the germline V gene (reference sequence). Trimming took 8 bases from V and 1 from J; bases not matched to a gene: 16. The CDR3 runs 17 residues. CDR3 bases read: TGTGCCAGTTCTAAAGACACAGGGGAGGGGGAGAACACTGAA. The encoded protein is CASSKDTGEGENTE. In full, the CDR3 is CASSKDTGEGENTEAFF.

Of note for this clone: The read terminates 3 residues ahead of where the CDR3 ends, so the germline J gene completes it. The gene calls are TRBV2 and TRBJ2-1; tentative D call: TRBD2 (5 bases). Trimming removed 5 bases from V and 8 bases from J, with 13 bases in between. The CDR3 totals 13 residues. Germline-derived CDR1 and CDR2 are SNHLY and FYNNEI. The CDR3 is CASSPLISDEQFF. The part of the CDR3 DNA that was read is TGTGCCAGCAGTCCCTTGATTAGCGATGAG.

A note on this clone: The read ends 3 residues before the CDR3 terminus; that terminus is restored from the germline J gene. The chain has TRBV19 and TRBJ2-7; 9 positions agree with TRBD1. Germline CDR1 reads LNHDA; CDR2 reads SQIVND (reference sequence). Germline trimming cut 6 bases from V and 5 bases from J; bases unmatched to any gene: 14. The CDR3 length is 16 residues. CDR3 amino acids: CASSNRPGQGYNEQYF. The covered CDR3 bases are TGTGCCAGTAGCAATAGGCCAGGACAGGGGTACAACGAG.

This clone was observed many times. With the read ending 3 residues before the CDR3 end, the germline J gene is used to fill in that end. This chain joins TRBV2 and TRBJ2-3, with TRBD1 matching over 8 bases. Germline-derived CDR1 and CDR2 are SNHLY and FYNNEI. With V trimmed by 5 bases and J by 5 bases, 9 bases remained unmatched. This CDR3 comprises 15 residues. CDR3 bases read: TGTGCCAGCAGTCCCGACAGGGGAGTCGGAGATACG. This sequence encodes CASSPDRGVGDT. The whole CDR3 sequence reads CASSPDRGVGDTQYF.

On this clone: Read coverage stops 3 residues before the CDR3 terminus; the germline J gene supplies the remainder. The V gene is TRBV18, the J gene TRBJ1-3; D ambiguous. CDR3 length: 12 amino acids. Germline CDR1 reads KGHSH; CDR2 reads LQKENI. V lost 2 bases and J 4 bases, leaving 3 bases between the germline ends. CDR3 residues: CASSPAGNTIYF. Incomplete CDR3 DNA: TGTGCCAGCTCACCAGCGGGAAACACC.

Many counts were recorded for this clone. The CDR3 end falls 3 residues outside the read, so it is completed with the germline J gene. This rearrangement joins TRBV19 to TRBJ1-1; D not resolved. V was pared by 6 bases and J by 1 base, with 6 bases between. Germline CDR1 and CDR2: LNHDA and SQIVND (reference sequence). This CDR3 contains 12 residues. The CDR3 DNA, read in part, is TGTGCCAGTAGCTATCCGAACACTGAA. Its translation is CASSYPNTE. From start to end, the CDR3 is CASSYPNTEAFF.

This clone was counted between two and nine times. The CDR3 end lies 3 residues beyond the end of the read and is filled in from the germline J gene. V and J are TRBV7-9 and TRBJ2-7; no clear D. CDR1 and CDR2 (germline): SEHNR, FQNEAQ (reference sequence). V was trimmed by 2 bases and J by 5 bases, leaving 7 bases between them. The CDR3 runs 12 residues. The sequenced part of the CDR3 DNA is TGTGCCAGCAGCTTAAAGCAGGACGAG. Its protein is CASSLKQDE. The whole CDR3 sequence reads CASSLKQDEQYF. The full variable domain, rest sourced from reference TRBV7-9 and TRBJ2-7, is DTGVSQNPRHKITKRGQNVTFRCDPISEHNRLYWYRQTLGQGPEFLTYFQNEAQLEKSRLLSDRFSAERPKGSFSTLEIQRTEQGDSAMYLCASSLKQDEQYFGPGTRLTVT.

This clone was observed at least ten times. Here the CDR3 reads CASSPWGQGQRNTIYF. Partial CDR3 DNA: TGTGCCAGCTCACCATGGGGACAGGGGCAGAGAAACACC. The chain combines TRBV18 with TRBJ1-3; 10 bases map to TRBD1. The sequence runs out 3 residues before the end of the CDR3; the remainder is reconstructed from the germline J gene. The V segment lost 2 bases and the J segment 5 bases; nucleotides outside the gene matches: 6. The germline gives CDR1 KGHSH, CDR2 LQKENI. The CDR3 contains 16 residues.

For this clone: The CDR3 end falls 3 residues outside the read, so it is completed with the germline J gene. V usage is TRBV5-1 and J usage is TRBJ1-4; 11 nucleotides match TRBD1. There are 16 residues in the CDR3. CDR1 and CDR2 (germline): SGHRS, YFSETQ. V gave up 4 bases and J gave up 4 bases; unmatched junction bases: 6. The part of the CDR3 DNA that was read is TGCGCCAGCAGCCTTGGACAGGGGGCGCTTAATGAAAAA. This sequence encodes CASSLGQGALNEK. The whole CDR3 is CASSLGQGALNEKLFF.

The table lists this clone with a few counts. The DNA ends 3 residues before the CDR3 does, and the rest of the CDR3 is filled in from the germline J gene. V and J are TRBV6-1 and TRBJ1-6; tentatively, D is TRBD1 (5 bases). The V end was cut by 1 base, the J end by 5 bases, with 9 bases between. The germline V gene encodes CDR1 MNHNS and CDR2 SASEGT. The CDR3 covers 15 residues. The CDR3 is CASSEGIGDNSPLHF. The CDR3 bases that were read are TGTGCCAGCAGTGAAGGTATAGGGGATAATTCACCC.

This clone was seen only a few times. Sequencing ends 3 residues short of the CDR3 end; the germline J gene provides the rest. The chain recombines TRBV5-1 with TRBJ2-1; maybe TRBD2 (5 bases). This CDR3 spans 16 amino acids. CDR1 and CDR2 (germline): SGHRS, YFSETQ. Between the trimmed V and J ends, which lost 1 base and 3 bases, there was a span of 14 bases. Incomplete CDR3 DNA: TGCGCCAGCAGCTTGCGGGGTACCCCCCGCTACAATGAG. The encoded protein is CASSLRGTPRYNE. The entire CDR3 protein reads CASSLRGTPRYNEQFF.